This TCR beta chain is from a study of OX40 agonist ivuxolimab in advanced cancers. Produced via immunoSEQ multiplex PCR; TCRdb's table is partial and in-frame only. This sample has 55,000 to 75,000 clones; approximately 91% occur once, and the top ten carry approximately 4.2%. Remarks on this clone: What it binds is unknown.

Study results and caveats: At 0.1 to 3.0 mg/kg, clonal expansion of CD4+ and CD8+ blood T cells had occurred by week 6.

Germline V CDR1 and CDR2: SGDLS, YYNGEE. The V and J ends lost 0 bases and 5 bases, in that order; junction bases with no gene match: 4. This CDR3 comprises 14 residues. The TCR originated in an adult with an advanced solid tumor such as melanoma, head and neck, liver or kidney cancer. The chain has TRBV9 and TRBJ2-7, with TRBD1 matching over 8 bases. This sample comprised CD4+ or CD8+ T cells sorted from blood, obtained in a trial of the OX40 agonist ivuxolimab. This CDR3 reads CASSVEQGVDEQYF. CDR3 bases: TGTGCCAGCAGCGTAGAACAGGGGGTCGACGAGCAGTACTTC. The variable domain in full, with the rest retrieved from reference TRBV9 and TRBJ2-7, is DSGVTQTPKHLITATGQRVTLRCSPRSGDLSVYWYQQSLDQGLQFLIQYYNGEERAKGNILERFSAQQFPDLHSELNLSSLELGDSALYFCASSVEQGVDEQYFGPGTRLTVT.